One sample yielded the 3 T cell receptor beta chains listed below, sequenced in a study of CD8 T cells in ankylosing spondylitis. Broader study findings: For ankylosing spondylitis blood, a TCR beta motif of 7 or 8 highly homologous variants appeared characteristic.

Their antigen targets remain unknown. TCRdb reanalysed the 5' RACE reads using MiXCR and keeps one entry per CDR3 protein. The table includes 300,000 to 400,000 distinct CDR3 sequences, 20% to 25% detected once. The sequencing sample was made of blood, either unsorted or a sorted T cell fraction (not recorded which). These receptors were obtained from a male donor with ankylosing spondylitis.

This rearrangement joins TRBV6-2 or TRBV6-3 to TRBJ1-4; 7 nucleotides match TRBD1. Germline CDR1 and CDR2: MNHEY and SVGEGT. With V trimmed by 6 bases and J by 0 bases, 7 bases remained unmatched. The CDR3 covers 16 residues. CDR3 amino acids: CASSITGTATNEKLFF. The CDR3 bases are TGTGCCAGCAGCATTACGGGGACAGCAACTAATGAAAAACTGTTTTTT.

The J gene is TRBJ2-3, the V gene TRBV5-1; possibly TRBD2 for D (6 bases). V was trimmed by 4 bases and J by 4 bases, leaving 16 bases between them. Per germline, CDR1 SGHRS and CDR2 YFSETQ. The CDR3 runs to 15 residues. CDR3 coding DNA: TGCGCCAGCAGCATACTAGGACTAAGGGCAGATACGCAGTATTTT. This gives the protein CASSILGLRADTQYF.

The chain carries TRBV28 and TRBJ1-2; a weak D match, TRBD1 (6 bases). The V end was cut by 6 bases, the J end by 5 bases, with 22 bases between. The V gene's germline CDR1 is MDHEN and CDR2 SYDVKM. This CDR3 contains 16 residues. CDR3 in amino acids: CASRWGARRGKYGYTF. CDR3 nucleotides: TGTGCCAGCAGGTGGGGGGCTCGGAGGGGAAAATATGGCTACACCTTC.